This T cell receptor beta chain was sequenced during a study of regulatory T cells in long-lasting Graves disease. The CDR3 sequence is 11 residues long. Looked up from germline, CDR1 is GTSNPN and CDR2 is SVGIG (reference sequence). V was shortened by 4 bases and J by 2 bases, with 4 bases between the two germline ends. The time point was: newly diagnosed GD, antithyroid drugs for less than 3 months. Researchers made the TCR library from RNA that was extracted from PBMCs. Construction of the TCR beta libraries employed iRepertoire HTBI primers in conjunction with Arm-PCR of CDR3 regions. TCRdb independently ran MiXCR on the multiplex PCR reads; one entry per CDR3 protein. The sample consists of a few hundred thousand distinct CDR3 sequences, about 17% of them appearing once. The sample was also linked to a second study, of T cells in Graves' hyperthyroidism and ophthalmopathy.

The clonotype comes from a woman aged 18-29 years with Graves disease. The chain recombines TRBV30 with TRBJ2-3; D is undetermined. The sample consisted of peripheral blood mononuclear cells (PBMCs), taken at new diagnosis, from a patient treated with antithyroid drugs. CDR3 in amino acids: CAWTITDTQYF. As DNA, the CDR3 is TGTGCCTGGACCATCACAGATACGCAGTATTTT.